The 16 T cell receptor beta chains reported below all come from one sample, sequenced in a study of blood T cell repertoires in COVID-19 (dated by TCRdb to 2018 to 2020). The library was generated by the immunoSEQ multiplex PCR assay. In its TCRdb copy, this immuneACCESS table keeps in-frame sequences only and misses some clones. Where compared with another copy, unresolved V genes explain less than half of these, and the others have no known cause. This sample is represented by nearly 350,000 clones; around 82% of them were singletons. The ten largest clonotypes hold 2.5% to 3.5% of the sample. Sample: peripheral blood. Receptor source: a young man with active or convalescent COVID-19.

This clone has only one observation. This rearrangement joins TRBV28 to TRBJ2-7; 13 bases are a match to TRBD2. CDR1 and CDR2 from the germline V gene are MDHEN and SYDVKM. The CDR3 is 13 amino acids. The J segment lost 9 bases and the V segment lost 6 bases, leaving 5 bases of the junction unmatched. This CDR3 is CASSTSGREGQYF. The CDR3 DNA reads as TGTGCCAGCAGCACTAGCGGGAGGGAGGGGCAGTACTTC.

The genes are TRBV24-1 and TRBJ2-1; 7 positions agree with TRBD2. J was trimmed by 1 base and V by 3 bases; bases with no gene match: 5. Germline V gene lookup returns CDR1 KGHDR and CDR2 SFDVKD. There are 16 residues in the CDR3. The CDR3 nucleotides are TGTGCCACCAGTGATGGTAGCGGGTTGTCCTACAATGAGCAGTTCTTC. Its protein product is CATSDGSGLSYNEQFF.

A single count supports this clone. The chain has TRBV27 and TRBJ1-6, with 7 bases aligning to TRBD1. The J segment lost 0 bases and the V segment lost 2 bases, leaving 4 bases of the junction unmatched. Germline V gene lookup returns CDR1 MNHEY and CDR2 SMNVEV (reference sequence). The CDR3 has 17 residues. This chain's CDR3 is CASSLRGQGSYNSPLHF. CDR3 in DNA: TGTGCCAGCAGTTTAAGGGGGCAGGGCTCCTATAATTCACCCCTCCACTTT.

The DNA of the CDR3 is TGTGCCAGCAGCCCCTATCTGGGAAACACCATATATTTT. It encodes CASSPYLGNTIYF. The J gene is TRBJ1-3, the V gene TRBV7-3; D not certain. The CDR3 is 13 amino acids. V was cut by 5 bases and J by 4 bases, with 9 bases left in between. Germline V gene sequence: CDR1 SGHTA, CDR2 FQGTGA.

V is TRBV30 and J is TRBJ1-4; D possibly corresponds to TRBD1 (6 bases). Germline CDR1 GTSNPN, CDR2 SVGIG (reference sequence). The CDR3 extends over 14 amino acids. Trimming took 5 bases from V and 11 from J, leaving 21 bases between them. CDR3 sequence: CAWAPGALPGKLFF. CDR3 sequence (DNA): TGTGCCTGGGCCCCAGGGGCCCTACCAGGGAAACTGTTTTTT.

This chain links TRBV11-1 with TRBJ2-5; D possibly corresponds to TRBD2 (5 bases). The CDR3 length is 14 residues. Germline values: CDR1 SGHAT, CDR2 FQDESV (reference sequence). With 1 base removed from V and 5 bases from J, the gap between germline ends came to 11 bases. In nucleotides, the CDR3 is TGTGCCAGCAGCTTAGTGGGGAGAGACGAGACCCAGTACTTC. Translation: CASSLVGRDETQYF.

The chain is built from TRBV5-1 and TRBJ2-1; 7 positions match TRBD1. Germline-derived CDR1 and CDR2 are SGHRS and YFSETQ. The CDR3 is 16 amino acids. Trimming removed 4 bases from V and 0 bases from J; junction bases left unmatched: 7. In nucleotides, the CDR3 is TGCGCCAGCAGCATCACAGGGGACCTCTCCTACAATGAGCAGTTCTTC. Its protein product is CASSITGDLSYNEQFF.

The chain combines TRBV29-1 with TRBJ2-1; the D is unclear. Trimming stripped 4 bases from V and 0 bases from J, with 7 bases between. The germline CDR1 and CDR2 sequences are SQVTM and ANQGSEA. The CDR3 is 13 residues long. CDR3 DNA: TGCAGCGTTGCGTCGAGCTCCTACAATGAGCAGTTCTTC. As protein: CSVASSSYNEQFF.

The DNA for the CDR3 is TGTGCCAGCAGCTTAGTCTCAATGACAGGGGGCAAAGTTGAAGCTTTCTTT. Translating it yields CASSLVSMTGGKVEAFF. The V call is TRBV7-9, the J call TRBJ1-1; 10 positions match TRBD1. Germline loops: CDR1 SEHNR, CDR2 FQNEAQ (reference sequence). Trimming at V came to 1 base and at J to 7 bases, leaving 12 bases not matched to a gene. CDR3 size: 17 residues.

The V call is TRBV4-2, the J call TRBJ1-1; D gene ambiguous. V lost 1 base and J lost 6, with 9 bases in between. Germline assignment: CDR1 LGHNA and CDR2 YNFKEQ. The CDR3 contains 13 residues. In DNA form, the CDR3 reads TGTGCCAGCAGCCAAGGGGCTTCCCCTGAAGCTTTCTTT. Translating it yields CASSQGASPEAFF.

This clone was picked up one time. The rearrangement uses TRBV6-2 or TRBV6-3 and TRBJ1-1; D possibly corresponds to TRBD1 (6 bases). Trimming shortened V by 0 bases and J by 5 bases, and 16 bases separated the two germline ends. CDR1 is MNHEY, CDR2 SVGEGT, per germline. This CDR3 has 16 amino acids. CDR3 nucleotide sequence: TGTGCCAGCAGTTACTCTTCACAGGGTAGGGAGACTGAAGCTTTCTTT. Amino acid sequence: CASSYSSQGRETEAFF.

The chain recombines TRBV21-1 with TRBJ2-7; the DNA was not used to check the table's D call, TRBD2. TRBV21-1 is labeled a pseudogene. This CDR3 is built from 16 residues. The CDR3 DNA reads TGTGCCAGCAGCAAAACGGCGAGGCTGAGCGGCTACGAGCAGTACTTC. Its translation is CASSKTARLSGYEQYF.

The CDR3 coding sequence is TGCGCCACCCATTTGCCCCCTAACAATGAGCAGTTCTTC. This sequence encodes CATHLPPNNEQFF. V gene TRBV5-1 combines with J gene TRBJ2-1, with D hard to call. This CDR3 comprises 13 residues. The germline V gene has CDR1 SGHRS and CDR2 YFSETQ. Trimming cost V 9 bases and J 5 bases, with 15 bases left between them.

The chain uses TRBV10-3 and TRBJ2-2; D possibly corresponds to TRBD2 (6 bases). Per germline, CDR1 ENHRY and CDR2 SYGVKD. The CDR3 has 14 residues. Deletions cut 5 bases from V and 5 bases from J, with 12 bases between. The CDR3 nucleotides are TGTGCCATCAGTACAAGTCGGGGGACCGGGGAGCTGTTTTTT. Residues: CAISTSRGTGELFF.

The chain recombines TRBV13 with TRBJ2-7; 7 bases match TRBD1. This CDR3 has 14 residues. CDR1 PRHDT and CDR2 FYEKMQ come from the germline V gene (reference sequence). V was clipped by 0 bases and J by 3 bases; unmatched bases: 2. DNA for the CDR3: TGTGCCAGCAGCTTAGGGCGACAGGGCTACGAGCAGTACTTC. Amino acids: CASSLGRQGYEQYF.

This chain joins TRBV9 and TRBJ2-7, with TRBD1 as a possible D gene (6 bases). Germline CDR1 reads SGDLS; CDR2 reads YYNGEE. The CDR3 is made up of 15 amino acids. The V end was cut by 0 bases, the J end by 4 bases, with 14 bases between. CDR3 bases: TGTGCCAGCAGCGTAGGAACAGGGTGGTTGTACGAGCAGTACTTC. It is translated as CASSVGTGWLYEQYF.